This TCR beta chain is drawn from a study of T cells expressing NK-cell markers. Study-level information: Researchers got TCR beta repertoires out of sorted CD3+CD56+NKG2C+, CD3+CD56+NKG2C- and CD3+CD56-NKG2C+ T cells. Study-level results: HCMV specificity of the expanded NKG2C+ T cell clones stayed unclear. Among CD8+ T cells from over 5 donors, dominant NKG2C+ clonotypes accounted for about 1.0-7.0%.

CDR3 length: 13 amino acids. Germline V gene sequence: CDR1 SQVTM, CDR2 ANQGSEA. TCR beta libraries carry UMIs added by 5'RACE template switching. TCRdb reprocessed the 5' RACE reads; each CDR3 protein has one entry and no DNA is given. This listing includes 450,000 to 600,000 distinct CDR3 sequences. About this clonotype: Its antigen is still unknown.

This sequence was found in a man aged 18 to 35 in good health. J is TRBJ2-3 and V is TRBV29-1; TCRdb indicates TRBD1, and absent DNA this call remains unverified. Input material: blood T cells: a sorted CD56 or NKG2C T cell subset, CD4+ or CD8+ T cells, or bulk PBMC T cells (not recorded which). The CDR3 reads CSVDRGSADTQYF.